This T cell receptor (beta chain) was captured by sequencing in a study of blood T cell repertoires in COVID-19. Trimming took 7 bases from V and 2 from J; bases not matched to a gene: 8. Germline assignment: CDR1 SNHLY and CDR2 FYNNEI. CDR3 length: 16 amino acids. Here immunoSEQ multiplex PCR was the method, and the copy in TCRdb shows in-frame clones only, minus some. The sample lists over 200,000 clones; around 90% were seen once. This clone was seen once. The clonotype originates from a person aged 18 to 30 with COVID-19, enrolled during active disease. The V gene is TRBV2, the J gene TRBJ1-1, with 12 bases aligning to TRBD1. The sample comprised peripheral blood. Here the CDR3 reads CASTVPGQGANTEAFF. In DNA form, the CDR3 reads TGTGCCAGCACCGTCCCGGGACAGGGGGCCAACACTGAAGCTTTCTTT.